This T cell receptor beta chain stems from a study of T cells in localized non-small cell lung cancer. TCRdb's table, derived via immunoSEQ multiplex PCR, lists solely in-frame clones and lacks some. This table has fewer than 25,000 clones, approximately 90% appearing once. Study observations and caveats: In uninvolved adjacent lung, T cell clonality reached its highest value, exceeding tumor. Detection in adjacent lung was observed for a median around 50 of the top 100 tumor clones.

As regards this clone: The antigen remains unidentified.

The sample was peripheral blood, taken before any cancer treatment. The source of this sequence is a woman aged 35 to 69 with stage I lung adenocarcinoma.

The DNA for the CDR3 is TGTGCCAGCGCTCCCCTTGGAGTGGGGGCGCTCATTGAAAAACTGTTTTTT. Its translation is CASAPLGVGALIEKLFF. The rearrangement joins TRBV28 to TRBJ1-4, with D possibly matching TRBD1 (6 bases). Germline assignment: CDR1 MDHEN and CDR2 SYDVKM. The CDR3 covers 17 residues. Trimming cost V 8 bases and J 7 bases, with 26 bases left between them.